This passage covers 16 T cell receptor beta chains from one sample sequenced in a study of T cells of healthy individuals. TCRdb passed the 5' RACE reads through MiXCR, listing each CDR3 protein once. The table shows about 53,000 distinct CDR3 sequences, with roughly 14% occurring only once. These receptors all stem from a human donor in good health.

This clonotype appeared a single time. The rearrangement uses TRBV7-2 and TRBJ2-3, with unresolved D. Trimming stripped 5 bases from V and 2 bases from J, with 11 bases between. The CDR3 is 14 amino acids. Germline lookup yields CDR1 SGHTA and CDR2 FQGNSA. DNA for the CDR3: TGTGCCAGCAGCACGGGTGGGTTCACAGATACGCAGTATTTT. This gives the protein CASSTGGFTDTQYF.

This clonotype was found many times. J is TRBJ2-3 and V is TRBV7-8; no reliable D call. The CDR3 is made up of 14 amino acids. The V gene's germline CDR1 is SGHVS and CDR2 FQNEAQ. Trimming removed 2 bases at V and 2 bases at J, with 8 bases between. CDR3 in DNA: TGTGCCAGCAGCTTAACAGCCTCCACAGATACGCAGTATTTT. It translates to CASSLTASTDTQYF.

In nucleotides, the CDR3 is TGCAGTGTCGGACTAGCGGGAGAGGGAGAGACCCAGTACTTC. Translating it yields CSVGLAGEGETQYF. This rearrangement joins TRBV20-1 to TRBJ2-5; 13 positions match TRBD2. The CDR3 has 14 residues. Looked up from germline, CDR1 is DFQATT and CDR2 is SNEGSKA (reference sequence). V shed 7 bases, J shed 4 bases, and the junction held 6 bases outside the gene matches.

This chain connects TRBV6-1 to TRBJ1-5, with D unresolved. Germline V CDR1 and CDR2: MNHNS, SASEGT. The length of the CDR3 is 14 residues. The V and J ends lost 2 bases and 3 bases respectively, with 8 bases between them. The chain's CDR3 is CASSEMGFNQPQHF. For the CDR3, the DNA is TGTGCCAGCAGTGAAATGGGTTTCAATCAGCCCCAGCATTTT.

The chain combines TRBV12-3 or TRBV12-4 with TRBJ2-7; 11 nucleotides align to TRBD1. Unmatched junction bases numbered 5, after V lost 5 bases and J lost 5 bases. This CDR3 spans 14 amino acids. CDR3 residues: CASSLDRGPHEQYF. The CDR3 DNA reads TGTGCCAGCAGTCTGGACAGGGGGCCGCACGAGCAGTACTTC.

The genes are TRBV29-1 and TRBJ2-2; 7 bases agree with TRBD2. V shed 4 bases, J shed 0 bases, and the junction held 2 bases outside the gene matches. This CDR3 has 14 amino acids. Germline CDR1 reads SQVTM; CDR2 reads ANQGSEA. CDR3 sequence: CSVGAGANTGELFF. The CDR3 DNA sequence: TGCAGCGTTGGCGCGGGGGCGAACACCGGGGAGCTGTTTTTT.

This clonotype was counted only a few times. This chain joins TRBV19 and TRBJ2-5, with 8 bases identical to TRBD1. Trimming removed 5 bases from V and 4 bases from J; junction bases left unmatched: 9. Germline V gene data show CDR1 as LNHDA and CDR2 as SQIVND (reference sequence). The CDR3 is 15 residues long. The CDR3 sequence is CASSFPGTGGETQYF. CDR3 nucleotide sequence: TGTGCCAGTAGTTTCCCCGGGACAGGAGGAGAGACCCAGTACTTC.

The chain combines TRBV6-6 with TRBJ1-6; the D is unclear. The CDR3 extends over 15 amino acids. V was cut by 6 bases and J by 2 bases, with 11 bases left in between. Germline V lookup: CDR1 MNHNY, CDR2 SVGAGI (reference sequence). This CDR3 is CASREELAYNSPLHF. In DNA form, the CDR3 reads TGTGCCAGCAGGGAGGAGTTGGCCTATAATTCACCCCTCCACTTT.

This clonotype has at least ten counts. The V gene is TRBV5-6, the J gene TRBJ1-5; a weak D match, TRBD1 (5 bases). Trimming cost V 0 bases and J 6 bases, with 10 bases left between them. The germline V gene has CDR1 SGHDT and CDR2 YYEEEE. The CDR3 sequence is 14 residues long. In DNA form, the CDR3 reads TGTGCCAGCAGCTTGGACAGGTTTGGTCAGCCCCAGCATTTT. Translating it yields CASSLDRFGQPQHF. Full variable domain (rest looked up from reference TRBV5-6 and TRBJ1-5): DAGVTQSPTHLIKTRGQQVTLRCSPKSGHDTVSWYQQALGQGPQFIFQYYEEEERQRGNFPDRFSGHQFPNYSSELNVNALLLGDSALYLCASSLDRFGQPQHFGDGTRLSIL.

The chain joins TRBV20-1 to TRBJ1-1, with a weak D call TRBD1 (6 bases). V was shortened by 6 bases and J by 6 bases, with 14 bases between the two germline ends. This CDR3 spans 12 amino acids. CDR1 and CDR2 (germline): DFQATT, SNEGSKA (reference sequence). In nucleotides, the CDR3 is TGCAGTGCACGTACAGGGTTCGCTGAAGCTTTCTTT. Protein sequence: CSARTGFAEAFF.

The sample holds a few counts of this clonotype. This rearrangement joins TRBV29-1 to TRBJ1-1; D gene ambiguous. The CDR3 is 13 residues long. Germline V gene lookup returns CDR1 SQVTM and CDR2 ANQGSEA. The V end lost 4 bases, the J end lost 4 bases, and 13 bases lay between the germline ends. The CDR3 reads CSVAFRPITEAFF. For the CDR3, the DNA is TGCAGCGTTGCCTTCAGGCCAATCACTGAAGCTTTCTTT.

The CDR3 here is CAISETDNEQFF. The DNA of the CDR3 is TGTGCCATCAGTGAGACAGACAATGAGCAGTTCTTC. The V call is TRBV10-3, the J call TRBJ2-1; unclear D gene. The CDR3 length is 12 residues. Per the germline V gene, CDR1 is ENHRY and CDR2 is SYGVKD. Trimming removed 2 bases at V and 5 bases at J, with 4 bases between.

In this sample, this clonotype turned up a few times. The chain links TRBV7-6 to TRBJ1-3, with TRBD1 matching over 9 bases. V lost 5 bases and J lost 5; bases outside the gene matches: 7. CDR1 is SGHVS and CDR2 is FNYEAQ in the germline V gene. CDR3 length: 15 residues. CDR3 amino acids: CASSPDRGTRNTIYF. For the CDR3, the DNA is TGTGCCAGCAGCCCAGACAGGGGGACAAGAAACACCATATATTTT.

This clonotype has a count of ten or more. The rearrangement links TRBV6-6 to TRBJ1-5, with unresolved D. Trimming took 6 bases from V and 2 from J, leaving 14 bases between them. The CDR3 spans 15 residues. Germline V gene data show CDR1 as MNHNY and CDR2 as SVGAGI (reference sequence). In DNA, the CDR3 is TGTGCCAGCAGCGGCGGGGTTGGAGGCAATCAGCCCCAGCATTTT. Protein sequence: CASSGGVGGNQPQHF.

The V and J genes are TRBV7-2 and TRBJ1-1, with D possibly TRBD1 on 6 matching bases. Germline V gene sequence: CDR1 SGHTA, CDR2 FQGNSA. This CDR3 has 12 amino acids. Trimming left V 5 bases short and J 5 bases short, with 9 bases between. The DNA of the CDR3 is TGTGCCAGCAGCCGGACAGCGACTGAAGCTTTCTTT. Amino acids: CASSRTATEAFF.

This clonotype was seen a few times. The CDR3 region has the DNA TGTGCCAGCTCACAGGGGCCGCCGGGACAGGGTCCTGGACGGAAGTACTTC. Protein product: CASSQGPPGQGPGRKYF. The J gene is TRBJ2-7, the V gene TRBV18; 9 bases line up with TRBD1. The CDR3 runs 17 residues. Germline values: CDR1 KGHSH, CDR2 LQKENI. The V gene end was trimmed by 4 bases and the J gene end by 11 bases; junction bases not matched to a gene: 21.